This T cell receptor beta chain was sequenced in a study of cytomegalovirus exposure and HLA in healthy donors. Germline V gene data show CDR1 as KGHSH and CDR2 as LQKENI. The CDR3 covers 17 residues. V lost 2 bases, J lost 1 base, and 17 bases lay in between. Amplification used 60 Vbeta primers and 13 Jbeta primers. Assay: immunoSEQ multiplex PCR; the TCRdb copy retains only in-frame clones and omits some. This table holds 75,000 to 80,000 clones, under 80% found once. The material sequenced was PBMCs. The V gene is TRBV18, the J gene TRBJ1-1, with D tentatively TRBD1 (6 bases). The TCR comes from a male donor in good health and CMV-seropositive. In DNA, the CDR3 is TGTGCCAGCTCACCAGGGGTCGGGGGGCGCGGGAACACTGAAGCTTTCTTT. Translating gives CASSPGVGGRGNTEAFF. The full variable domain, with the rest looked up from reference TRBV18 and TRBJ1-1, is NAGVMQNPRHLVRRRGQEARLRCSPMKGHSHVYWYRQLPEEGLKFMVYLQKENIIDESGMPKERFSAEFPKEGPSILRIQQVVRGDSAAYFCASSPGVGGRGNTEAFFGQGTRLTVV.